This T cell receptor (beta chain) came from a study of CD8+ T cells in alopecia areata. Extracted RNA was reverse transcribed into cDNA, the sequencing template. Assay: immunoSEQ multiplex PCR; the TCRdb copy retains only in-frame clones and omits some. The sample lists about 87,000 clones, about three quarters occurring once. Study outcomes and limitations: Persistence during tofacitinib was seen for many expanded lesional clones in scalp and blood. Among the top 100, expanded CD8+ clones, as well as scalp clonality, were significantly decreased by tofacitinib.

In the case of this clone: What it binds is not known.

Treatment defined: oral pan-JAK inhibitor, 5-10 mg twice daily. The trim removed 2 bases at V and 8 bases at J, leaving 8 bases unmatched. This CDR3 region has 15 residues. From germline, CDR1 is MNHEY and CDR2 SVGAGI. This TCR derives from a human donor with alopecia areata. Sequenced material: CD8+ T cells sorted from blood, taken at roughly week 45, from a patient treated with tofacitinib. The gene calls are TRBV6-5 and TRBJ2-4; the match to TRBD2 covers 8 bases. Here the CDR3 DNA reads TGTGCCAGCAGTTACGTACGGGGGGGTATTGACATTCAGTACTTC. The encoded protein is CASSYVRGGIDIQYF.